This entry concerns a single T cell receptor beta chain. This specimen belongs to a study of blood T cell repertoires in COVID-19. Study information: The analysed material was cDNA or gDNA that came from T cells, B-cell-depleted T cells, or PBMCs.

The V gene end was trimmed by 4 bases and the J gene end by 2 bases; junction bases not matched to a gene: 11. The length of the CDR3 is 17 residues. Germline assignment: CDR1 ENHRY and CDR2 SYGVKD. The age range of participants was about 18 to 89 years, with residence in approximately 25 US areas. Libraries were prepared by immunoSEQ multiplex PCR; TCRdb keeps only in-frame clonotypes and omits some of them. Among roughly 290,000 clones listed, roughly 90% were seen once. The V and J genes are TRBV10-3 and TRBJ2-4, with 7 bases aligning to TRBD2. Sample: PBMCs or T cells enriched from blood (not recorded which). This clonotype was sampled from a woman aged 18-29 years with acute COVID-19. The CDR3 protein is CAISAGVGGGSKNIQYF. The DNA for the CDR3 is TGTGCCATCAGTGCTGGCGTGGGGGGGGGTTCCAAAAACATTCAGTACTTC.